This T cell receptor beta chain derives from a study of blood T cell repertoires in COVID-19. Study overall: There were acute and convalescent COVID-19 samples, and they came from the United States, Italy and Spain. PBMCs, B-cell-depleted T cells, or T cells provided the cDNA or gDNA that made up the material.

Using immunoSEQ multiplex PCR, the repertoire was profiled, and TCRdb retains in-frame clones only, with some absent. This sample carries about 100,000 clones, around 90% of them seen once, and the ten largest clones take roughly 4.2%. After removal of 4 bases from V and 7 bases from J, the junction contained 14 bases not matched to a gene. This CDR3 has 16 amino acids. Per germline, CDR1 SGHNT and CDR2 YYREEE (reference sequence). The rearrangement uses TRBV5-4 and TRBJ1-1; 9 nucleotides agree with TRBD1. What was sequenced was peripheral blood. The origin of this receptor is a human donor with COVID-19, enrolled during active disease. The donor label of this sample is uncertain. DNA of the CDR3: TGTGCCAGCAGCGCGGGTGGGGACAGGGCCTTATATGAAGCTTTCTTT. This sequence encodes CASSAGGDRALYEAFF.